This T cell receptor (beta chain) was sequenced during a study of Ad26.COV2.S vaccination and SARS-CoV-2 variants. CDR3 length: 15 residues. Germline loops: CDR1 MNHEY, CDR2 SMNVEV (reference sequence). The V and J ends lost 6 bases and 9 bases, in that order; junction bases with no gene match: 11. Treatment indicated: around 19 received Ad26.COV2.S at low or high dose, single or two shots; 5 received placebo; per-sample allocation not given. Samples came from day 63 after the first vaccine or placebo injection. Study-wide findings and caveats: It was reported that spike-specific CD8+ and CD4+ T cell responses were substantially broad after vaccination.

For this clone: Its cognate antigen is unknown.

TCRdb's copy holds only in-frame clones and misses some; the assay was immunoSEQ multiplex PCR. The repertoire has about 440,000 clones, about 90% of them found once; the top ten carry roughly 3.9%. This rearrangement joins TRBV27 to TRBJ2-2, with 9 bases that match TRBD1. The sample consisted of peripheral blood, taken in a trial of Ad26.COV2.S vaccine versus placebo. This sequence originates from a person aged 18-65 years who received the Ad26.COV2.S COVID-19 vaccine or a placebo. CDR3 DNA: TGTGCCAGCAGAGGGGGACAGGGCTCGGCGAGGGAGCTGTTTTTT. It specifies CASRGGQGSARELFF.